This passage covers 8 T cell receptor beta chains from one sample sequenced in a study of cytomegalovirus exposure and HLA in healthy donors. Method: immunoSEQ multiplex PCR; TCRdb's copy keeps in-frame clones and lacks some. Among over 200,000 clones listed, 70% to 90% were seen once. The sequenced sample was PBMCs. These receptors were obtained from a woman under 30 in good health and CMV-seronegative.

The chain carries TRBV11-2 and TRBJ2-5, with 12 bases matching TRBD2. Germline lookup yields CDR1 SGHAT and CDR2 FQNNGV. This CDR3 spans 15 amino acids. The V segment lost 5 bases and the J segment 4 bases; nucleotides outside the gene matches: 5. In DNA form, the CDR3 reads TGTGCCAGCAGCCCTAGCGGGAGGGTTCGAGAGACCCAGTACTTC. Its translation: CASSPSGRVRETQYF.

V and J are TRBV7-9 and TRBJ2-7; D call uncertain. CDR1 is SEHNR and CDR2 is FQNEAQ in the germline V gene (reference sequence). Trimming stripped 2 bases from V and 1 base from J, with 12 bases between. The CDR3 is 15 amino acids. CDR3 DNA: TGTGCCAGCAGCTTATTTTCGGGTCCTTCCTACGAGCAGTACTTC. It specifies CASSLFSGPSYEQYF. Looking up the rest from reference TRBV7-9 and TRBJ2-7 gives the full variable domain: DTGVSQNPRHKITKRGQNVTFRCDPISEHNRLYWYRQTLGQGPEFLTYFQNEAQLEKSRLLSDRFSAERPKGSFSTLEIQRTEQGDSAMYLCASSLFSGPSYEQYFGPGTRLTVT.

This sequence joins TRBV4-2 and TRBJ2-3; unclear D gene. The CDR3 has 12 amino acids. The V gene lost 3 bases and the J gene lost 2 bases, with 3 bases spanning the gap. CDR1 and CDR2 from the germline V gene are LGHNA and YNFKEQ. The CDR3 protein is CASSHNTDTQYF. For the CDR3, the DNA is TGTGCCAGCAGCCATAACACAGATACGCAGTATTTT.

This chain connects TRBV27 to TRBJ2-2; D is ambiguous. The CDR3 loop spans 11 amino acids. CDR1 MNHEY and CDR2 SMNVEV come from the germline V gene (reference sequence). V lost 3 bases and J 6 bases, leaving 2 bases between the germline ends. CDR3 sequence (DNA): TGTGCCAGCAGTTTCGCCGGGGAGCTGTTTTTT. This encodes CASSFAGELFF.

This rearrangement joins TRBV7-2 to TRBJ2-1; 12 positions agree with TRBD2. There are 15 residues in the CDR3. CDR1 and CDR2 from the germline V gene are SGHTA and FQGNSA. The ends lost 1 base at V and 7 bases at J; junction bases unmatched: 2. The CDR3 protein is CASSLVGTSGNEQFF. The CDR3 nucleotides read TGTGCCAGCAGCTTAGTAGGGACTAGCGGGAATGAGCAGTTCTTC. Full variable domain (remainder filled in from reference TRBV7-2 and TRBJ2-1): GAGVSQSPSNKVTEKGKDVELRCDPISGHTALYWYRQSLGQGLEFLIYFQGNSAPDKSGLPSDRFSAERTGGSVSTLTIQRTQQEDSAVYLCASSLVGTSGNEQFFGPGTRLTVL.

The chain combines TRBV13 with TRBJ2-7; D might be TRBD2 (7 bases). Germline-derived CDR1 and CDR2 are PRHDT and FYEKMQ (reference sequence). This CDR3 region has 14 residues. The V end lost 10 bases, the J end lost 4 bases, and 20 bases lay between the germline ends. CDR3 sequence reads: CATQRGRGGYEQYF. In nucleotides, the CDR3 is TGTGCCACTCAACGGGGCAGGGGAGGGTACGAGCAGTACTTC.

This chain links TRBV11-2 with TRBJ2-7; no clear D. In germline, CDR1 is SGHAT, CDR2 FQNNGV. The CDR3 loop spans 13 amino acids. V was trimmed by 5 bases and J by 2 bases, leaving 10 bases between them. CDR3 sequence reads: CASSPPLAYEQYF. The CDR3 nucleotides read TGTGCCAGCAGCCCCCCGCTAGCCTACGAGCAGTACTTC.

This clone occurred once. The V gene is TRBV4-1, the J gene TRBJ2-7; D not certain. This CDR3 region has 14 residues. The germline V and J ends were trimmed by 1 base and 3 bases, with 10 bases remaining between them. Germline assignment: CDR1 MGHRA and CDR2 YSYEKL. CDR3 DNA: TGCGCCAGCAGCCAAGGCCCTAGGCGCTACGAGCAGTACTTC. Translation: CASSQGPRRYEQYF.